This T cell receptor (beta chain) emerged from a study of T cell changes during pregnancy in multiple sclerosis. CDR3 length: 15 amino acids. Germline assignment: CDR1 SGHRS and CDR2 YFSETQ. After removal of 4 bases from V and 3 bases from J, the junction contained 5 bases not matched to a gene. Clones were sequenced by immunoSEQ multiplex PCR, and TCRdb holds only the in-frame ones, with some missing. Here the sample spans 50,000 to 70,000 clones, roughly 92% being singletons. This receptor was obtained from a female donor with multiple sclerosis, enrolled in a pregnancy study. The sample consisted of peripheral blood, taken in the second trimester of pregnancy. The rearrangement links TRBV5-1 to TRBJ2-5, with TRBD2 identical over 11 bases. In DNA, the CDR3 is TGCGCCAGCAGCCCGGGGACTAGCGGAGAAGAGACCCAGTACTTC. Residues: CASSPGTSGEETQYF.